Listed below are T cell receptor beta chains from one sample, sequenced in a study of T cell changes during pregnancy in multiple sclerosis. The repertoire was sequenced with immunoSEQ multiplex PCR; TCRdb's copy has only in-frame clones and lacks some. The data hold 35,000 to 45,000 clones, with roughly nine tenths observed a single time. The specimen was CD8+ T cells from peripheral blood mononuclear cells, collected in the first trimester of pregnancy. The receptors originated from a female donor with multiple sclerosis, enrolled in a pregnancy study. CDR3s include the opening cysteine and the closing phenylalanine or tryptophan. The D gene is left open where the match is weak.

TRBJ2-3,TRBD1,TRBV7-8,CASSTGGRWDTQYF
TRBJ2-7,TRBD2,TRBV5-5,CASHTSGVYEQYF
TRBJ2-2,.,TRBV15,CATSTPGVFPSGELFF
TRBJ2-7,TRBD2,TRBV9,CASSVGSGGAYEQYF
TRBJ2-4,TRBD1,TRBV7-3,CASSLMGDRGNIQYF
TRBJ2-5,.,TRBV21-1,CASRAPLATLSETQYF
TRBJ2-5,TRBD1,TRBV27,CASSTTGGEEAQYF
TRBJ2-3,TRBD2,TRBV6-4,CASRESAGHNTDTQYF
TRBJ2-2,.,TRBV9,CASSDPRSYTGELFF
TRBJ2-1,.,TRBV11-2,CASSLMRGLRDEQFF
TRBJ1-6,.,TRBV30,CAWRPQTLYNSPLHF
TRBJ2-7,.,TRBV13,CASSYVRGGGYEQYF
TRBJ2-7,TRBD1,TRBV6-1,CASSDGTGDEQYF
TRBJ2-5,.,TRBV7-3,CASSPIGAGETQYF
TRBJ2-7,TRBD1,TRBV11-3,CASSSGQGATYEQYF
TRBJ2-1,TRBD2,TRBV9,CASSAGGSSYNEQFF
TRBJ1-6,.,TRBV7-9,CASSLVAGDSPLHF